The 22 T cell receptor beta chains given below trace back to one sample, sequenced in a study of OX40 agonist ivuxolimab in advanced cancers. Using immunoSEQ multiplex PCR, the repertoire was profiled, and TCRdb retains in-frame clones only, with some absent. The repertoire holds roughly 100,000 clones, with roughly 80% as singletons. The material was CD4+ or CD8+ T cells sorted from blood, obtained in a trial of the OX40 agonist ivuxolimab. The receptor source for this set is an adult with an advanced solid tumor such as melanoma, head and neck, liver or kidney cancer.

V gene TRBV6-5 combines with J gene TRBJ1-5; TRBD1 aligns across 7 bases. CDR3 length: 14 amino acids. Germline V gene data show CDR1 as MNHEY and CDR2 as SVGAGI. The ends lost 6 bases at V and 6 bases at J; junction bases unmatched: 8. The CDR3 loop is CASSARGVSQPQHF. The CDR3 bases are TGTGCCAGCAGCGCCAGGGGGGTCAGTCAGCCCCAGCATTTT.

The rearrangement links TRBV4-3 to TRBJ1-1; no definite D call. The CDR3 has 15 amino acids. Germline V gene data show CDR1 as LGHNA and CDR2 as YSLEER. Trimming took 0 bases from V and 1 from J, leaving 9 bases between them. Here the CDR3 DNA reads TGCGCCAGCAGCCAAGAATGGGAGGGGAACACTGAAGCTTTCTTT. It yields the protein CASSQEWEGNTEAFF.

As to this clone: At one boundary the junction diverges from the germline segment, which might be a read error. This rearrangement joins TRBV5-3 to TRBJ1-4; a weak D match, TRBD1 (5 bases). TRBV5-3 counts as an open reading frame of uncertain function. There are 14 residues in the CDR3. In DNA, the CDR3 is TGTGCCAGCAGCTTGGTTGCCAGGGATGAAAAACTGTTTTTT. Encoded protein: CASSLVARDEKLFF.

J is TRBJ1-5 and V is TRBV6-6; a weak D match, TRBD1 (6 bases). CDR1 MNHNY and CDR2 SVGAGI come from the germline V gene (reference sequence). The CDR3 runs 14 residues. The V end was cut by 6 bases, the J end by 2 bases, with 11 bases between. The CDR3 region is CASRIGGGNQPQHF. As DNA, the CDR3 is TGTGCCAGCAGGATAGGGGGAGGCAATCAGCCCCAGCATTTT.

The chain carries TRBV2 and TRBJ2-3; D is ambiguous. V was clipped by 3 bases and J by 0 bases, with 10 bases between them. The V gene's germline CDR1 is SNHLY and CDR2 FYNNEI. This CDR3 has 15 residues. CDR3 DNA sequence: TGTGCCAGCAGTGAGCGCGGCTATAGCACAGATACGCAGTATTTT. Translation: CASSERGYSTDTQYF.

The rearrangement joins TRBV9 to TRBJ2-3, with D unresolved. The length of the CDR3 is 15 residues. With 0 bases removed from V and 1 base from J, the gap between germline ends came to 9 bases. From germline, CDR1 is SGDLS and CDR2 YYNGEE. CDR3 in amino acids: CASSVATAGTDTQYF. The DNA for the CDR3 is TGTGCCAGCAGCGTAGCGACCGCAGGCACAGATACGCAGTATTTT.

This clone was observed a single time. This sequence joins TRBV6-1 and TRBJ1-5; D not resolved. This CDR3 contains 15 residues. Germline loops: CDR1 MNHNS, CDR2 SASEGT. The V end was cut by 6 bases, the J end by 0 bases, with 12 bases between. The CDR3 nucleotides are TGTGCCAGCAGCCTCAAGACGGATAGCAATCAGCCCCAGCATTTT. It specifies CASSLKTDSNQPQHF.

CDR3 amino acids: CASSLGTSTSNQPQHF. CDR3 nucleotide sequence: TGCGCCAGCAGCTTGGGGACATCAACTAGCAATCAGCCCCAGCATTTT. J is TRBJ1-5 and V is TRBV5-1, with D perhaps TRBD1 (5 bases). Trimming pared 0 bases from V and 0 bases from J, leaving 10 bases between. Germline V lookup: CDR1 SGHRS, CDR2 YFSETQ. The CDR3 loop spans 16 amino acids.

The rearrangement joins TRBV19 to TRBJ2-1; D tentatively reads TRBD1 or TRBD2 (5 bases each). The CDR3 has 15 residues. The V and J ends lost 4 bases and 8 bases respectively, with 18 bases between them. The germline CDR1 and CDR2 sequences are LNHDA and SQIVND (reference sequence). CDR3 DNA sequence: TGTGCCAGTAGTAATAAGGGTGGGGGACGGGATGAGCAGTTCTTC. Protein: CASSNKGGGRDEQFF.

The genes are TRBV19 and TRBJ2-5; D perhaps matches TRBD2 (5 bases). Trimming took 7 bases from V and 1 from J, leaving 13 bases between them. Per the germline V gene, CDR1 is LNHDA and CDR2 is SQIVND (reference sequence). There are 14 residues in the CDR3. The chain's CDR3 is CASKSSGLQETQYF. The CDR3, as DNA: TGTGCCAGTAAGTCCAGCGGACTCCAAGAGACCCAGTACTTC. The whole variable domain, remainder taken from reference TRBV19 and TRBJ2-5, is DGGITQSPKYLFRKEGQNVTLSCEQNLNHDAMYWYRQDPGQGLRLIYYSQIVNDFQKGDIAEGYSVSREKKESFPLTVTSAQKNPTAFYLCASKSSGLQETQYFGPGTRLLVL.

CDR3 loop: CASSDGTASTDTQYF. CDR3 bases: TGTGCCAGCAGTGACGGGACAGCGAGCACAGATACGCAGTATTTT. The gene calls are TRBV6-4 and TRBJ2-3, with 7 bases matching TRBD1. The germline V gene has CDR1 MRHNA and CDR2 SNTAGT. Trimming cost V 2 bases and J 0 bases; bases outside gene matches: 2. This CDR3 contains 15 residues.

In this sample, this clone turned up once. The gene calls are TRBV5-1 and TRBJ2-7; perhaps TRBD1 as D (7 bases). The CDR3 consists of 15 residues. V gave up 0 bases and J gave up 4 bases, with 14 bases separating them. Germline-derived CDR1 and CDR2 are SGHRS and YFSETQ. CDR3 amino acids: CASSLVPGGGYEQYF. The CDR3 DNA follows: TGCGCCAGCAGCTTGGTGCCAGGGGGAGGATACGAGCAGTACTTC.

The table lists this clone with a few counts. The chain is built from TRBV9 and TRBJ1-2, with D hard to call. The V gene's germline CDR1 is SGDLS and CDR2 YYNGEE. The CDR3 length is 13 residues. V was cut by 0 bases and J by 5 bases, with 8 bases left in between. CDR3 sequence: CASSVDKEYGYTF. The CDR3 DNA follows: TGTGCCAGCAGCGTAGATAAGGAGTATGGCTACACCTTC.

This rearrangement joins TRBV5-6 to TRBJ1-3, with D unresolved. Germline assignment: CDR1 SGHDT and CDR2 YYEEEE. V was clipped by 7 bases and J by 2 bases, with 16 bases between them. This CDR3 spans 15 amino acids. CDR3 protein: CASRNRGGTGNTIYF. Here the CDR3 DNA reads TGTGCCAGCCGGAATCGGGGTGGCACTGGAAACACCATATATTTT.

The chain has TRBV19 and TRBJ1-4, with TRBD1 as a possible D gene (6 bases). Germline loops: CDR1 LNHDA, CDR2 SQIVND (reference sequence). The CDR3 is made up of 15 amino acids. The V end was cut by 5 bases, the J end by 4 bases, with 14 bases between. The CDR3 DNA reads TGTGCCAGTAGTCCCGCCGGACAGTATAATGAAAAACTGTTTTTT. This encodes CASSPAGQYNEKLFF.

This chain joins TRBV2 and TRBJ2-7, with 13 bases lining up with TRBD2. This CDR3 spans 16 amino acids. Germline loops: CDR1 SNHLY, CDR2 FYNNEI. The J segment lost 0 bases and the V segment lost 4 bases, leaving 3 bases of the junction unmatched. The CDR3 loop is CASSGTSGGSSYEQYF. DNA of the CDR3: TGTGCCAGCAGTGGGACTAGCGGGGGCAGCTCCTACGAGCAGTACTTC.

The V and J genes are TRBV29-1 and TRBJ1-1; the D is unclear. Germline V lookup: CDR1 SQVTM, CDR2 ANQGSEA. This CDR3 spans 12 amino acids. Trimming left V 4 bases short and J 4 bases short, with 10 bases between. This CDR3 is CSVGAHTTEAFF. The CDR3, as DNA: TGCAGCGTTGGAGCTCACACCACTGAAGCTTTCTTT.

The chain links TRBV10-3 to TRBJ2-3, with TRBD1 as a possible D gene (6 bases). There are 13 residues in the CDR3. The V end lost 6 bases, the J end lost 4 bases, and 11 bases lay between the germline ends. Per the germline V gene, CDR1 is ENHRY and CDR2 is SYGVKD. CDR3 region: CAIRDSRADTQYF. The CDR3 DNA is TGTGCCATCAGGGACAGCCGGGCAGATACGCAGTATTTT.

CDR3 nucleotide sequence: TGCGCCAGCAGCCCAGAAGGGGGTCAGCCCCAGCATTTT. This translates into CASSPEGGQPQHF. The chain has TRBV5-1 and TRBJ1-5; D is possibly TRBD1 (6 bases). V was cut by 4 bases and J by 6 bases, with 11 bases left in between. CDR1 and CDR2 (germline): SGHRS, YFSETQ. CDR3 length: 13 amino acids.

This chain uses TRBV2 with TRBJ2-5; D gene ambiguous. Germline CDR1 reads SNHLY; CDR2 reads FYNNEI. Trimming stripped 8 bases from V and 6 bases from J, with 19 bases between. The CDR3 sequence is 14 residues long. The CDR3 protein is CASFRRETMKTQYF. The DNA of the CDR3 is TGTGCCAGCTTTAGAAGGGAAACTATGAAGACCCAGTACTTC.

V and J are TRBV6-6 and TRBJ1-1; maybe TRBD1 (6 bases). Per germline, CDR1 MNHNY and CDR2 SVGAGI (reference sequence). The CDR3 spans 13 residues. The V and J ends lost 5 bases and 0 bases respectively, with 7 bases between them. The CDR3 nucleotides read TGTGCCAGCAGTGGGGACATGAACACTGAAGCTTTCTTT. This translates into CASSGDMNTEAFF.

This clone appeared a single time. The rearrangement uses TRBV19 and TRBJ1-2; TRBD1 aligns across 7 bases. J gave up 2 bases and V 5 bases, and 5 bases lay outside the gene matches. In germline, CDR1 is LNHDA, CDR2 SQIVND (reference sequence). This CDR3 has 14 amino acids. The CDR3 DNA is TGTGCCAGTAGTCCGGGACAGCCAAACTATGGCTACACCTTC. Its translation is CASSPGQPNYGYTF. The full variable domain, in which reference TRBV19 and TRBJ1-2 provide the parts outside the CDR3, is DGGITQSPKYLFRKEGQNVTLSCEQNLNHDAMYWYRQDPGQGLRLIYYSQIVNDFQKGDIAEGYSVSREKKESFPLTVTSAQKNPTAFYLCASSPGQPNYGYTFGSGTRLTVV.